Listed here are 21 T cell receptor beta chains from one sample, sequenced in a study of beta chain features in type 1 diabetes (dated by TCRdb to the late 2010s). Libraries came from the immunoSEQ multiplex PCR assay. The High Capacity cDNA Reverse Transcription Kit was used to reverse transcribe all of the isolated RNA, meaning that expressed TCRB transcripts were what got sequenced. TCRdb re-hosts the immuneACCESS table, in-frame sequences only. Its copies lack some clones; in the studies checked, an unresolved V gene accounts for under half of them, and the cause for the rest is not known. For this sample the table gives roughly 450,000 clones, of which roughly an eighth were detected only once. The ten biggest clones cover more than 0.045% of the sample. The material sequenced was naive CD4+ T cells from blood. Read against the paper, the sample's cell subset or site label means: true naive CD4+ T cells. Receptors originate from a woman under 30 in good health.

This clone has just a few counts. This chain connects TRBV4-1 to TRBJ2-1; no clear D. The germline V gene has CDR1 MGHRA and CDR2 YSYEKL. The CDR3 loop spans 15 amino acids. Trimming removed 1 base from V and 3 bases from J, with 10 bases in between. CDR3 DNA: TGCGCCAGCAGCCAAGGGCAGGTGAACTACAATGAGCAGTTCTTC. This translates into CASSQGQVNYNEQFF.

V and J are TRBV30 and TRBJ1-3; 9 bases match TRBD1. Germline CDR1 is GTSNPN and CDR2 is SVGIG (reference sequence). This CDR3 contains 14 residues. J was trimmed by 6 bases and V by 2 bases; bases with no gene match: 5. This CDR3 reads CAWSPGQGLNTIYF. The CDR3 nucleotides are TGTGCCTGGAGTCCGGGACAGGGACTAAACACCATATATTTT.

The CDR3 loop is CASSATGESYEQYF. In DNA, the CDR3 is TGCGCCAGCAGCGCTACAGGGGAGAGCTACGAGCAGTACTTC. The chain joins TRBV5-1 to TRBJ2-7; 7 bases match TRBD1. Germline CDR1 reads SGHRS; CDR2 reads YFSETQ. With 4 bases clipped from V and 3 bases from J, the junction kept 7 bases outside the gene matches. The CDR3 sequence is 14 residues long.

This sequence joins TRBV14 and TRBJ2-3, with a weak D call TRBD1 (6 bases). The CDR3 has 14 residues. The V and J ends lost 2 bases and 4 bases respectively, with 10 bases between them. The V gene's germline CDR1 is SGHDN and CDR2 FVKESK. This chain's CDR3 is CASSQTGSADTQYF. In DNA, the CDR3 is TGTGCCAGCAGCCAAACAGGGTCCGCAGATACGCAGTATTTT.

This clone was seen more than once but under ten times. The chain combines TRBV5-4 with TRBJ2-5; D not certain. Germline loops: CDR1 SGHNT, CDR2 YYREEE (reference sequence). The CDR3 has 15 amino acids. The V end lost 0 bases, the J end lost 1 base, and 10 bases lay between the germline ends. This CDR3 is CASSLADRIQETQYF. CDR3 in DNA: TGTGCCAGCAGCTTGGCCGATAGGATCCAAGAGACCCAGTACTTC.

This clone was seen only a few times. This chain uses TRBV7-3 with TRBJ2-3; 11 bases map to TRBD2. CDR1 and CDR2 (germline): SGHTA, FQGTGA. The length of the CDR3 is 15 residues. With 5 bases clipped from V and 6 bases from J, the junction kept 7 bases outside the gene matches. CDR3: CASSLLAGGRDTQYF. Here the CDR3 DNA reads TGTGCCAGCAGCCTGCTAGCGGGAGGTCGGGATACGCAGTATTTT.

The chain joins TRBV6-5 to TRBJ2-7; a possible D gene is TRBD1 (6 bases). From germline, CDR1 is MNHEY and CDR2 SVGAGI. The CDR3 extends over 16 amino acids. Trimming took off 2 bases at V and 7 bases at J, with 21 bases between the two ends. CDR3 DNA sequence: TGTGCCAGCAGTTACGACCCCGGGACACGGATCGGGGAGCAGTACTTC. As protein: CASSYDPGTRIGEQYF.

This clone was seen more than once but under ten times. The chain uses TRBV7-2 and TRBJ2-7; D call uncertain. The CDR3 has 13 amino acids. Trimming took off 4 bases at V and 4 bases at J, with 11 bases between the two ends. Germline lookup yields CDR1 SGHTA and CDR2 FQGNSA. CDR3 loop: CASSWPQKYEQYF. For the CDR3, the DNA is TGTGCCAGCAGCTGGCCCCAGAAATACGAGCAGTACTTC.

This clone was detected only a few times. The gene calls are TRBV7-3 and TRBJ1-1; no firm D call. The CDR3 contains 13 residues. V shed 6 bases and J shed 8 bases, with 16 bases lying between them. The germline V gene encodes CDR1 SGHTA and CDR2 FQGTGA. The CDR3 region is CASRRYPEQEAFF. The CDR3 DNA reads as TGTGCCAGCAGAAGATATCCCGAACAGGAAGCTTTCTTT.

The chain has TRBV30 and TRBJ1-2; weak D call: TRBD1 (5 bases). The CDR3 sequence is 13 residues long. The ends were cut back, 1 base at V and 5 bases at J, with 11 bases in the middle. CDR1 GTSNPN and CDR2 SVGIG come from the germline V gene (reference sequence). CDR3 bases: TGTGCCTGGAGTGGACAGCCCGTATATGGCTACACCTTC. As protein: CAWSGQPVYGYTF.

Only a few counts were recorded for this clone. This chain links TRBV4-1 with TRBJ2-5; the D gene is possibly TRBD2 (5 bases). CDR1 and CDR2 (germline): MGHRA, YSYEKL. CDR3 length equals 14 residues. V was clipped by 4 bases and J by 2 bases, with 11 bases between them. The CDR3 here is CASSLRTDQETQYF. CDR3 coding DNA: TGCGCCAGCAGCCTGCGGACTGATCAAGAGACCCAGTACTTC.

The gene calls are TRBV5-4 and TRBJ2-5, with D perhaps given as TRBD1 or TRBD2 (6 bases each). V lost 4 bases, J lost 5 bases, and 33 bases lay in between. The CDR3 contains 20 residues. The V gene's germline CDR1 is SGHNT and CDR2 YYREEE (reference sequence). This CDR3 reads CASSPIHGRDKEGVSETQYF. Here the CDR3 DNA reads TGTGCCAGCAGCCCCATCCACGGAAGGGACAAGGAGGGGGTGTCGGAGACCCAGTACTTC.

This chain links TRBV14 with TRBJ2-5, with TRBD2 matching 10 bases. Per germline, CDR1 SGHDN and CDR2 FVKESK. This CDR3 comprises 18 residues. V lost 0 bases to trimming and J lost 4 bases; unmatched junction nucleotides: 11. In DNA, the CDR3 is TGTGCCAGCAGCCAAGAGAGCCTAGCGGGAGTTTTGGGAGAGACCCAGTACTTC. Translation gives CASSQESLAGVLGETQYF.

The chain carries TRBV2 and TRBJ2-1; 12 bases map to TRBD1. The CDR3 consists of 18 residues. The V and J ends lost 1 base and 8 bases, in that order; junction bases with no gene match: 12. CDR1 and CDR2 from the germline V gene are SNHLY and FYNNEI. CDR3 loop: CASSEGPPGTGGQDEQFF. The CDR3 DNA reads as TGTGCCAGCAGTGAAGGACCCCCCGGGACAGGGGGCCAGGATGAGCAGTTCTTC.

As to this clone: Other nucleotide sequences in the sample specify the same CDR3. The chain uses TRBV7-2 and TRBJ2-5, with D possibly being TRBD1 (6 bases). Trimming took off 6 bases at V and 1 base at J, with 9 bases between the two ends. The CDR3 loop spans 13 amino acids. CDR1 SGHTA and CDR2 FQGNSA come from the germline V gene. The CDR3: CASSSGVQETQYF. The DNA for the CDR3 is TGTGCCAGCAGTTCAGGGGTCCAAGAGACCCAGTACTTC.

CDR3 in amino acids: CSVRETGDDPQFF. The CDR3 bases are TGCAGCGTTCGTGAGACAGGGGACGACCCGCAGTTCTTC. The chain has TRBV29-1 and TRBJ2-1; the match to TRBD1 covers 8 bases. Trimming at V came to 5 bases and at J to 12 bases, leaving 12 bases not matched to a gene. CDR1 and CDR2 (germline): SQVTM, ANQGSEA. The CDR3 contains 13 residues.

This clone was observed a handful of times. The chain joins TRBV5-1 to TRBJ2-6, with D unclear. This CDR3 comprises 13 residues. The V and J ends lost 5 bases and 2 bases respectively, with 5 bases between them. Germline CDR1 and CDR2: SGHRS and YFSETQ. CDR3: CASRDAGANVLTF. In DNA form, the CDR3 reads TGCGCCAGCAGGGACGCTGGGGCCAACGTCCTGACTTTC. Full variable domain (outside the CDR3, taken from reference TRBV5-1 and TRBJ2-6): KAGVTQTPRYLIKTRGQQVTLSCSPISGHRSVSWYQQTPGQGLQFLFEYFSETQRNKGNFPGRFSGRQFSNSRSEMNVSTLELGDSALYLCASRDAGANVLTFGAGSRLTVL.

The CDR3 is CASSLGIVNEQFF. In nucleotides, the CDR3 is TGCGCCAGCAGCTTGGGAATCGTCAATGAGCAGTTCTTC. The genes are TRBV5-1 and TRBJ2-1; no definite D call. Germline values: CDR1 SGHRS, CDR2 YFSETQ. Trimming shortened V by 0 bases and J by 6 bases, and 7 bases separated the two germline ends. The CDR3 is 13 residues long. Variable domain in full (rest from reference TRBV5-1 and TRBJ2-1): KAGVTQTPRYLIKTRGQQVTLSCSPISGHRSVSWYQQTPGQGLQFLFEYFSETQRNKGNFPGRFSGRQFSNSRSEMNVSTLELGDSALYLCASSLGIVNEQFFGPGTRLTVL.

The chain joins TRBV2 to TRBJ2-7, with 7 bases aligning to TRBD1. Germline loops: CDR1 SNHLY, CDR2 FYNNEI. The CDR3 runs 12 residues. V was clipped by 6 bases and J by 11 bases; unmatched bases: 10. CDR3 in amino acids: CASRRDSYEEYV. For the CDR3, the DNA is TGTGCCAGCAGACGGGACAGTTATGAAGAGTACGTC.

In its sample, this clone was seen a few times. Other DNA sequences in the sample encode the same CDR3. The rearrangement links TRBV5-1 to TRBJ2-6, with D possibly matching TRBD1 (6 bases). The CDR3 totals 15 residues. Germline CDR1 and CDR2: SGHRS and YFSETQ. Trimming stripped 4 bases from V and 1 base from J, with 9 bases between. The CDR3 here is CASSLTGSGANVLTF. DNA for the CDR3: TGCGCCAGCAGCCTCACAGGGTCTGGGGCCAACGTCCTGACTTTC.

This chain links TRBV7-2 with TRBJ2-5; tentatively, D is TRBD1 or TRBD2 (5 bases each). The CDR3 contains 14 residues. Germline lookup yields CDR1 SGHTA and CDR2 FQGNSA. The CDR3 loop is CASSTWGFEETQYF. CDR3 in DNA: TGTGCTTCCTCGACGTGGGGGTTTGAGGAGACCCAGTACTTC.